This TCR beta chain was captured in a study of cytomegalovirus exposure and HLA in healthy donors. The overall study: Counted in an early data release were about 85 million unique TCRs from HLA-typed donors.

The study ran its PCR with 60 Vbeta and 13 Jbeta primers. TCRdb's copy holds only in-frame clones and misses some; the assay was immunoSEQ multiplex PCR. The data show some 190,000 clones, just under 75% seen once. Study results and caveats: Later on, an analysis found that several of the most significant clusters appeared to be linked to common viral pathogens, which included parvovirus B19.

With regard to this clone: Its antigen is not known.

This CDR3 has 14 residues. V was pared by 1 base and J by 7 bases, with 3 bases of the junction left unmatched. Germline-derived CDR1 and CDR2 are SGHTA and FQGNSA. Nominal health characterized the donors when sampled, though unrecorded immune exposures were likely. Sequenced: PBMCs. The chain employs TRBV7-2 and TRBJ2-2; 7 bases align to TRBD2. This TCR was recovered from a man aged 30 to 39 in good health and CMV-seropositive. CDR3 sequence (DNA): TGTGCCAGCAGCTTAGGACTAGCTTTCGGGGAGCTGTTTTTT. This translates into CASSLGLAFGELFF.